Given below is one T cell receptor beta chain in context. This record comes from a study of blood T cell repertoires in COVID-19. The overall study: The samples span acute and convalescent COVID-19 from the United States, Italy and Spain.

The assay was immunoSEQ multiplex PCR, and TCRdb's table has in-frame clones only and misses some. There are about 670,000 clones in the sample; about 90% occur only once, and around 0.3% lies in the top ten. Specimen: peripheral blood. The receptor was isolated from a woman younger than 30 with acute or convalescent COVID-19.

CDR3 in amino acids: CASSQDWEVVEKLFF. The CDR3 DNA follows: TGTGCCAGCAGCCAAGATTGGGAGGTGGTTGAAAAACTGTTTTTT. The chain combines TRBV3-1 (or the pseudogene TRBV3-2) with TRBJ1-4, with D uncertain. Trimming shortened V by 0 bases and J by 7 bases, and 12 bases separated the two germline ends. Germline lookup yields CDR1 LGHDT and CDR2 YNNKEL (reference sequence). CDR3 length: 15 residues.